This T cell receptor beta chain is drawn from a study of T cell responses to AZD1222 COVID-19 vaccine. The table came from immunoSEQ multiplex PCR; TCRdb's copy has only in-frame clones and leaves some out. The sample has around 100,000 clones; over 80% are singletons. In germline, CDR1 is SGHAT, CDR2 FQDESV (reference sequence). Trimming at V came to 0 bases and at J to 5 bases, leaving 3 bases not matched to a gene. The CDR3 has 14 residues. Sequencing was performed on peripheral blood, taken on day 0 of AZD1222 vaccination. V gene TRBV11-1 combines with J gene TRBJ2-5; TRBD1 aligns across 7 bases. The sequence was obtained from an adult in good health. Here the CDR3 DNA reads TGTGCCAGCAGCTTAGCGTCACAGGGGGAGACCCAGTACTTC. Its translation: CASSLASQGETQYF.